Presented here are 27 T cell receptor beta chains from one specimen sequenced in a study of PD-1 blockade in classical Hodgkin lymphoma. The time point is: cycle 4 day 1 (C4D1), after 5 to 7 weeks of nivolumab. Each patient relapsed following autologous stem cell transplantation, and prior brentuximab vedotin exposure differed. Assay: immunoSEQ multiplex PCR; the TCRdb copy retains only in-frame clones and omits some. The sample consists of around 46,000 clones, about 90% of them appearing once. Source: peripheral blood mononuclear cells (PBMCs), taken before the fourth cycle of nivolumab. These receptors were collected from a human donor with classical Hodgkin lymphoma.

This clone was seen more than once but under ten times. This sequence joins TRBV28 and TRBJ1-5; no definite D call. Germline V gives CDR1 MDHEN, CDR2 SYDVKM. Trimming left V 6 bases short and J 3 bases short, with 6 bases between. This CDR3 spans 12 amino acids. The CDR3 DNA is TGTGCCAGCAGAGCCCCCAATCAGCCCCAGCATTTT. It is translated as CASRAPNQPQHF. Full variable domain (rest looked up from reference TRBV28 and TRBJ1-5): DVKVTQSSRYLVKRTGEKVFLECVQDMDHENMFWYRQDPGLGLRLIYFSYDVKMKEKGDIPEGYSVSREKKERFSLILESASTNQTSMYLCASRAPNQPQHFGDGTRLSIL.

The V call is TRBV6-5, the J call TRBJ2-7; D is unclear. Germline V lookup: CDR1 MNHEY, CDR2 SVGAGI. There are 13 residues in the CDR3. The germline V and J ends were trimmed by 5 bases and 5 bases, with 13 bases remaining between them. CDR3 sequence reads: CASSADALNEQYF. CDR3 bases: TGTGCCAGCAGTGCTGACGCGTTGAACGAGCAGTACTTC.

This chain uses TRBV19 with TRBJ1-5, with D unclear. Trimming cost V 3 bases and J 0 bases, with 12 bases left between them. Germline lookup yields CDR1 LNHDA and CDR2 SQIVND (reference sequence). This CDR3 contains 16 residues. The CDR3 loop reads CASSIITTYSNQPQHF. CDR3 sequence (DNA): TGTGCCAGTAGTATCATCACGACTTATAGCAATCAGCCCCAGCATTTT.

Only a few counts were recorded for this clone. The chain employs TRBV6-5 and TRBJ2-7, with 8 bases aligning to TRBD1. The CDR3 length is 15 residues. CDR1 MNHEY and CDR2 SVGAGI come from the germline V gene. The junction had 10 bases not matched to a gene; V was cut back by 6 bases and J by 3 bases. The CDR3 DNA reads as TGTGCCAGCAGCCAGGACAGGGCTTCTTTCTACGAGCAGTACTTC. It codes for CASSQDRASFYEQYF.

This rearrangement joins TRBV18 to TRBJ1-1, with D perhaps TRBD1 (6 bases). Germline V gene data show CDR1 as KGHSH and CDR2 as LQKENI. Trimming shortened V by 3 bases and J by 7 bases, and 12 bases separated the two germline ends. This CDR3 has 13 residues. The CDR3 sequence is CASSPGQTIEAFF. Here the CDR3 DNA reads TGTGCCAGCTCACCCGGACAGACCATTGAAGCTTTCTTT.

The V call is TRBV27, the J call TRBJ2-7; D is unclear. This CDR3 comprises 14 residues. V was shortened by 2 bases and J by 6 bases, with 14 bases between the two germline ends. Germline-derived CDR1 and CDR2 are MNHEY and SMNVEV (reference sequence). The CDR3, as DNA: TGTGCCAGCAGTTTAAGGGTCCCTAGTTCCGAGCAGTACTTC. Protein: CASSLRVPSSEQYF.

The rearrangement joins TRBV9 to TRBJ2-3; 9 bases align to TRBD2. Germline V lookup: CDR1 SGDLS, CDR2 YYNGEE. The J segment lost 4 bases and the V segment lost 3 bases, leaving 9 bases of the junction unmatched. The CDR3 totals 16 residues. The CDR3 sequence: CASSALAGGPADTQYF. The CDR3 DNA reads TGTGCCAGCAGCGCCTTGGCGGGAGGGCCGGCAGATACGCAGTATTTT.

The chain combines TRBV6-5 with TRBJ1-3; tentative D call: TRBD1 (6 bases). V lost 6 bases to trimming and J lost 1 base, with 13 bases between them. This CDR3 has 15 amino acids. Looked up from germline, CDR1 is MNHEY and CDR2 is SVGAGI. CDR3 sequence (DNA): TGTGCCAGCAGACGACGAGACAGGTCTGGAAACACCATATATTTT. This codes for CASRRRDRSGNTIYF.

The J gene is TRBJ2-5, the V gene TRBV6-1; D is perhaps TRBD2 (6 bases). This CDR3 has 16 amino acids. Germline V gene lookup returns CDR1 MNHNS and CDR2 SASEGT. V lost 2 bases and J lost 0, with 13 bases in between. The CDR3 DNA follows: TGTGCCAGCAGTGAACAGTGGAGGGAGTACCAAGAGACCCAGTACTTC. Translation: CASSEQWREYQETQYF.

The rearrangement uses TRBV6-4 and TRBJ1-1; no clear D gene. This CDR3 contains 13 residues. The germline V gene encodes CDR1 MRHNA and CDR2 SNTAGT. V lost 5 bases and J 4 bases, leaving 11 bases between the germline ends. CDR3 nucleotide sequence: TGTGCCAGCAGTCGGGAGGGCGGCACTGAAGCTTTCTTT. It specifies CASSREGGTEAFF.

This clone was detected once. The rearrangement joins TRBV11-3 to TRBJ2-7, with D possibly TRBD1 on 6 matching bases. The CDR3 contains 16 residues. V gave up 7 bases and J gave up 7 bases, with 26 bases separating them. From germline, CDR1 is SGHNT and CDR2 YENEEA. CDR3 bases: TGTGCCAGCACCAAAGTGAGGGGGAGCTCGAGCGGTGAGCAGTACTTC. This encodes CASTKVRGSSSGEQYF. Complete variable domain (other parts from reference TRBV11-3 and TRBJ2-7): EAGVVQSPRYKIIEKKQPVAFWCNPISGHNTLYWYLQNLGQGPELLIRYENEEAVDDSQLPKDRFSAERLKGVDSTLKIQPAELGDSAVYLCASTKVRGSSSGEQYFGPGTRLTVT.

The chain combines TRBV28 with TRBJ1-2, with unresolved D. Trimming removed 4 bases from V and 1 base from J, with 7 bases in between. This CDR3 contains 13 residues. The germline CDR1 and CDR2 sequences are MDHEN and SYDVKM. CDR3 DNA sequence: TGTGCCAGCAGTTCTCATATTAACTATGGCTACACCTTC. Its translation is CASSSHINYGYTF.

The chain carries TRBV6-1 and TRBJ2-7, with D perhaps matching TRBD1 or TRBD2 (5 bases each). The CDR3 sequence is 13 residues long. The germline CDR1 and CDR2 sequences are MNHNS and SASEGT. With 9 bases removed from V and 5 bases from J, the gap between germline ends came to 17 bases. The CDR3 DNA sequence: TGTGCCAGGGGGGACGGCCTTTGGAACGAGCAGTACTTC. Translating it yields CARGDGLWNEQYF.

V is TRBV27 and J is TRBJ2-1; no definite D call. The CDR3 is 16 residues long. The V gene lost 2 bases and the J gene lost 0 bases, with 11 bases spanning the gap. Germline CDR1 reads MNHEY; CDR2 reads SMNVEV (reference sequence). Written as DNA, the CDR3 is TGTGCCAGCAGTTTAGCGCAATCGAGCTCCTACAATGAGCAGTTCTTC. Encoded protein: CASSLAQSSSYNEQFF.

The rearrangement uses TRBV7-2 and TRBJ2-3; 11 bases line up with TRBD2. The V and J ends lost 5 bases and 1 base, in that order; junction bases with no gene match: 8. Germline loops: CDR1 SGHTA, CDR2 FQGNSA. This CDR3 spans 17 amino acids. CDR3 DNA: TGTGCCAGCAGCCAGATATCGGGACTAGCGGGCACAGATACGCAGTATTTT. Residues: CASSQISGLAGTDTQYF. The full variable domain, with the rest looked up from reference TRBV7-2 and TRBJ2-3, is GAGVSQSPSNKVTEKGKDVELRCDPISGHTALYWYRQSLGQGLEFLIYFQGNSAPDKSGLPSDRFSAERTGGSVSTLTIQRTQQEDSAVYLCASSQISGLAGTDTQYFGPGTRLTVL.

This clone has just a few counts. The V gene is TRBV6-1, the J gene TRBJ2-1; TRBD2 might be the D (6 bases). CDR3 length: 16 amino acids. V gave up 1 base and J gave up 0 bases, with 10 bases separating them. From germline, CDR1 is MNHNS and CDR2 SASEGT. CDR3 sequence reads: CASSEGAGNSYNEQFF. CDR3 DNA sequence: TGTGCCAGCAGTGAAGGAGCGGGTAACTCCTACAATGAGCAGTTCTTC.

The chain links TRBV10-3 to TRBJ2-3, with D possibly TRBD2 on 5 matching bases. V dropped 2 bases and J dropped 4 bases, with 13 bases sitting between them. The CDR3 contains 15 residues. CDR1 and CDR2 from the germline V gene are ENHRY and SYGVKD. The CDR3 nucleotides read TGTGCCATCAGTGAGGGGCTAGCACAATCAGATACGCAGTATTTT. This translates into CAISEGLAQSDTQYF.

The rearrangement joins TRBV5-6 to TRBJ2-7, with D unclear. The CDR3 is 14 amino acids. Trimming pared 6 bases from V and 0 bases from J, leaving 13 bases between. Germline V gene lookup returns CDR1 SGHDT and CDR2 YYEEEE. DNA of the CDR3: TGTGCCAGCACCCCCGGGCTGAGCTCCTACGAGCAGTACTTC. It yields the protein CASTPGLSSYEQYF.

This clone was recorded a few times. The CDR3 nucleotides read TGTGCCAGCAGTTTTCAGTCGGACAGGGGAACCGGGGAGCTGTTTTTT. Amino acid sequence: CASSFQSDRGTGELFF. The chain combines TRBV28 with TRBJ2-2; 9 bases match TRBD1. V dropped 3 bases and J dropped 5; count of bases not matched to a gene: 7. Germline V gene lookup returns CDR1 MDHEN and CDR2 SYDVKM. The CDR3 covers 16 residues.

This rearrangement joins TRBV5-1 to TRBJ1-2, with D possibly TRBD1 on 6 matching bases. The germline V gene has CDR1 SGHRS and CDR2 YFSETQ. The V gene lost 10 bases and the J gene lost 4 bases, with 17 bases spanning the gap. CDR3 size: 13 residues. CDR3 sequence (DNA): TGCGCCTCCAGGGGTACCCTGGTCTATGGCTACACCTTC. Translation: CASRGTLVYGYTF.

On this clone: This same CDR3 is encoded by further DNA sequences in the sample. The chain carries TRBV29-1 and TRBJ2-3, with 7 bases lining up with TRBD2. The CDR3 totals 13 residues. J lost 0 bases, V lost 4 bases, and 1 base had no gene match. Germline lookup yields CDR1 SQVTM and CDR2 ANQGSEA. The CDR3 protein is CSVGAGSTDTQYF. The CDR3 coding sequence is TGCAGCGTTGGAGCGGGAAGCACAGATACGCAGTATTTT.

V and J are TRBV6-5 and TRBJ2-3; D is unclear. Germline loops: CDR1 MNHEY, CDR2 SVGAGI. The CDR3 is 15 amino acids. Trimming cost V 0 bases and J 7 bases, with 14 bases left between them. CDR3 nucleotide sequence: TGTGCCAGCAGTTACTCGTGGGATTTTGGCTATACGCAGTATTTT. Its protein product is CASSYSWDFGYTQYF.

The chain carries TRBV7-9 and TRBJ1-4, with TRBD1 identical over 9 bases. The CDR3 has 14 amino acids. Germline lookup yields CDR1 SEHNR and CDR2 FQNEAQ (reference sequence). Unmatched junction bases numbered 6, after V lost 5 bases and J lost 8 bases. DNA for the CDR3: TGTGCCAGCAGCCGGGACAGGGTCGGGGAAAAACTGTTTTTT. This codes for CASSRDRVGEKLFF.

The rearrangement joins TRBV6-5 to TRBJ2-7, with D possibly being TRBD1 (6 bases). Trimming removed 0 bases from V and 4 bases from J, with 7 bases in between. The CDR3 has 13 residues. Germline V lookup: CDR1 MNHEY, CDR2 SVGAGI. The CDR3 spells CASSYSRGYEQYF. The DNA for the CDR3 is TGTGCCAGCAGTTACTCTAGGGGGTACGAGCAGTACTTC.

The chain has TRBV28 and TRBJ1-4; tentative D call: TRBD1 (5 bases). The CDR3 extends over 14 amino acids. Trimming took 7 bases from V and 6 from J, leaving 15 bases between them. CDR1 and CDR2 (germline): MDHEN, SYDVKM. This CDR3 reads CASTSGWVDEKLFF. In DNA, the CDR3 is TGTGCCAGCACGTCAGGGTGGGTGGATGAAAAACTGTTTTTT.

This chain uses TRBV11-1 with TRBJ2-5, with D uncertain. CDR3 length equals 16 residues. V lost 1 base to trimming and J lost 6 bases, with 18 bases between them. Looked up from germline, CDR1 is SGHAT and CDR2 is FQDESV (reference sequence). The CDR3 nucleotides are TGTGCCAGCAGCTTAGGAGGTGCAATCCCACGGAAGACCCAGTACTTC. Residues: CASSLGGAIPRKTQYF.

This chain's CDR3 is CASSYSLAGAYNEQFF. The CDR3 bases are TGTGCCAGCAGTTACTCCCTAGCGGGGGCCTACAATGAGCAGTTCTTC. The chain uses TRBV6-6 and TRBJ2-1; 10 bases agree with TRBD2. The trim removed 0 bases at V and 2 bases at J, leaving 1 base unmatched. The CDR3 spans 16 residues. Germline CDR1 MNHNY, CDR2 SVGAGI (reference sequence).